Following are 20 T cell receptor beta chains from one sample sequenced in a study of shared clonotypes between healthy human individuals. Clones were read by immunoSEQ multiplex PCR, and TCRdb kept only the in-frame ones, dropping some. The sample records approximately 330,000 clones, about 70% being singletons. The material sequenced was memory CD4+ T cells sorted from blood. Stated subset: CD45RA-negative fraction. Receptors were obtained from a man aged 25-40 years in good health.

The chain employs TRBV7-2 and TRBJ2-7; D remains unclear. This CDR3 has 14 residues. V dropped 4 bases and J dropped 0 bases, with 10 bases sitting between them. Germline assignment: CDR1 SGHTA and CDR2 FQGNSA. This CDR3 is CASSSSHNSYEQYF. The CDR3 region has the DNA TGTGCCAGCAGCTCCTCACATAACTCCTACGAGCAGTACTTC.

The chain joins TRBV10-3 to TRBJ1-1; tentatively, D is TRBD1 (6 bases). V was shortened by 3 bases and J by 6 bases, with 14 bases between the two germline ends. Germline V CDR1 and CDR2: ENHRY, SYGVKD. CDR3 length equals 14 residues. The CDR3 nucleotides are TGTGCCATCAGTGACTACAGGGCTTCGGCTGAAGCTTTCTTT. Its protein product is CAISDYRASAEAFF.

The chain employs TRBV18 and TRBJ2-1, with 8 bases matching TRBD2. Germline CDR1 is KGHSH and CDR2 is LQKENI. Losses at the gene ends were 6 bases for V and 8 bases for J; bases not matched to a gene: 9. This CDR3 is built from 14 residues. Written as DNA, the CDR3 is TGTGCCAGCTCCGGGACTAGTCGGGAGGATGAGCAGTTCTTC. Encoded protein: CASSGTSREDEQFF.

V gene TRBV6-6 combines with J gene TRBJ1-1, with unresolved D. V shed 4 bases and J shed 0 bases, with 6 bases lying between them. The CDR3 loop spans 13 amino acids. CDR1 is MNHNY and CDR2 is SVGAGI in the germline V gene (reference sequence). Here the CDR3 DNA reads TGTGCCAGCAGTTTACTCATGAACACTGAAGCTTTCTTT. Encoded protein: CASSLLMNTEAFF.

The chain joins TRBV11-2 to TRBJ2-4; D may match TRBD1 or TRBD2 (7 bases each). The V end was cut by 5 bases, the J end by 9 bases, with 17 bases between. Looked up from germline, CDR1 is SGHAT and CDR2 is FQNNGV. This CDR3 has 14 amino acids. This CDR3 is CASSPGGVRTIQYF. In DNA form, the CDR3 reads TGTGCCAGCAGCCCAGGGGGGGTCCGAACCATTCAGTACTTC.

The gene calls are TRBV15 and TRBJ1-5; D is ambiguous. The CDR3 covers 14 residues. Trimming cost V 1 base and J 3 bases, with 7 bases left between them. Germline V lookup: CDR1 LNHNV, CDR2 YYDKDF (reference sequence). CDR3 loop: CATSRGRNNQPQHF. CDR3 nucleotide sequence: TGTGCCACCAGCAGAGGGCGGAACAATCAGCCCCAGCATTTT.

This chain joins TRBV4-1 and TRBJ2-2; D perhaps matches TRBD2 (5 bases). The ends were cut back, 7 bases at V and 2 bases at J, with 14 bases in the middle. CDR1 is MGHRA, CDR2 YSYEKL, per germline. There are 15 residues in the CDR3. The CDR3 region has the DNA TGCGCCAGCATCGGGCCGGGAACCAACACCGGGGAGCTGTTTTTT. It is translated as CASIGPGTNTGELFF.

The chain combines TRBV28 with TRBJ2-7; D gene uncertain. Trimming removed 6 bases at V and 6 bases at J, with 12 bases between. The CDR3 covers 12 residues. The germline V gene encodes CDR1 MDHEN and CDR2 SYDVKM. In DNA, the CDR3 is TGTGCCAGCAGCCCCCCCTCGGGCGAGCAGTACTTC. This encodes CASSPPSGEQYF. The whole variable domain, filled in from reference TRBV28 and TRBJ2-7, reads DVKVTQSSRYLVKRTGEKVFLECVQDMDHENMFWYRQDPGLGLRLIYFSYDVKMKEKGDIPEGYSVSREKKERFSLILESASTNQTSMYLCASSPPSGEQYFGPGTRLTVT.

The chain combines TRBV5-1 with TRBJ2-1; TRBD2 aligns across 7 bases. This CDR3 has 15 amino acids. Germline CDR1 and CDR2: SGHRS and YFSETQ. J gave up 4 bases and V 5 bases, and 9 bases lay outside the gene matches. The CDR3 DNA sequence: TGCGCCAGCAGAGGGGCGGGAGCGGGTTACAATGAGCAGTTCTTC. As protein: CASRGAGAGYNEQFF.

The rearrangement uses TRBV5-4 and TRBJ2-1; D is possibly TRBD1 (5 bases). Germline assignment: CDR1 SGHNT and CDR2 YYREEE (reference sequence). The CDR3 length is 12 residues. The V end lost 1 base, the J end lost 9 bases, and 8 bases lay between the germline ends. CDR3 sequence reads: CASSLRGIEQFF. CDR3 coding DNA: TGTGCCAGCAGCTTGAGGGGAATTGAGCAGTTCTTC.

The rearrangement uses TRBV7-8 and TRBJ1-2; 7 bases line up with TRBD1. The CDR3 is made up of 15 amino acids. J gave up 3 bases and V 5 bases, and 9 bases lay outside the gene matches. From germline, CDR1 is SGHVS and CDR2 FQNEAQ. In nucleotides, the CDR3 is TGTGCCAGCAGCCCCCGGACAGGCTTCGACTATGGCTACACCTTC. Translated, it gives CASSPRTGFDYGYTF.

The chain employs TRBV6-5 and TRBJ2-6; possible D gene TRBD2, 5 bases. Trimming removed 2 bases from V and 0 bases from J, with 8 bases in between. This CDR3 region has 16 residues. Germline values: CDR1 MNHEY, CDR2 SVGAGI. The CDR3 sequence is CASSYGLSSGANVLTF. CDR3 nucleotide sequence: TGTGCCAGCAGTTACGGACTTAGCTCTGGGGCCAACGTCCTGACTTTC.

The rearrangement uses TRBV29-1 and TRBJ2-2, with D perhaps matching TRBD1 (5 bases). Germline V gene lookup returns CDR1 SQVTM and CDR2 ANQGSEA. CDR3 length: 14 amino acids. The DNA of the CDR3 is TGCGGAACACAAAAAGGGGCGAACACCGGGGAGCTGTTTTTT. Its translation: CGTQKGANTGELFF.

The chain joins TRBV5-4 to TRBJ1-6, with D perhaps TRBD1 (5 bases). Trimming removed 0 bases from V and 8 bases from J, with 12 bases in between. The CDR3 is made up of 15 amino acids. Germline V lookup: CDR1 SGHNT, CDR2 YYREEE (reference sequence). CDR3 region: CASSLVAGRDSPLHF. The CDR3 DNA follows: TGTGCCAGCAGCTTGGTGGCAGGGAGGGATTCACCCCTCCACTTT.

A few counts support this clone. The gene calls are TRBV7-2 and TRBJ1-4; 11 bases agree with TRBD1. J gave up 2 bases and V 4 bases, and 3 bases lay outside the gene matches. CDR1 and CDR2 (germline): SGHTA, FQGNSA. The CDR3 has 16 residues. The CDR3 DNA reads TGTGCCAGCAGCTCGGACAGGGGGCACACTAATGAAAAACTGTTTTTT. Its protein is CASSSDRGHTNEKLFF.

The chain is built from TRBV14 and TRBJ1-4; maybe TRBD1 (5 bases). The CDR3 contains 13 residues. With 1 base removed from V and 8 bases from J, the gap between germline ends came to 8 bases. Germline V gene sequence: CDR1 SGHDN, CDR2 FVKESK. The chain's CDR3 is CASSQAGREKLFF. DNA for the CDR3: TGTGCCAGCAGCCAAGCGGGGCGCGAAAAACTGTTTTTT.

This clone was detected only once. This may be a read error: a much more frequent sequence differs by one nucleotide. The genes are TRBV7-3 and TRBJ2-1; TRBD2 aligns across 8 bases. The junction had 2 bases not matched to a gene; V was cut back by 2 bases and J by 2 bases. The length of the CDR3 is 15 residues. Germline V CDR1 and CDR2: SGHTA, FQGTGA. The CDR3 loop is CASSLDGRAYNEQFF. In nucleotides, the CDR3 is TGTGCCAGCAGCTTAGACGGGAGGGCCTACAATGAGCAGTTCTTC.

In this sample, this clone turned up once. Other DNA sequences in the same sample also yield this CDR3. This chain uses TRBV5-6 with TRBJ2-5; D remains ambiguous. Germline CDR1 and CDR2: SGHDT and YYEEEE. Trimming shortened V by 0 bases and J by 2 bases, and 5 bases separated the two germline ends. The CDR3 extends over 13 amino acids. CDR3 in amino acids: CASSLVRQETQYF. The CDR3 coding sequence is TGTGCCAGCAGCTTGGTGCGGCAAGAGACCCAGTACTTC.

The chain is built from TRBV19 and TRBJ2-1; D may be TRBD2 (6 bases). The V end lost 11 bases, the J end lost 5 bases, and 19 bases lay between the germline ends. The CDR3 has 14 amino acids. Germline V gene lookup returns CDR1 LNHDA and CDR2 SQIVND (reference sequence). The CDR3 nucleotides are TGTGCCGGCCGCAGGGCTCCGGGGGACAATGAGCAGTTCTTC. Its translation is CAGRRAPGDNEQFF.

J is TRBJ1-1 and V is TRBV6-6, with 9 bases fitting TRBD1. V shed 6 bases and J 4 bases; nucleotides not matched to a gene: 9. The CDR3 covers 15 residues. From germline, CDR1 is MNHNY and CDR2 SVGAGI (reference sequence). The CDR3 sequence: CASSLPPGQGTEAFF. CDR3 coding DNA: TGTGCCAGCAGCCTACCCCCGGGACAGGGCACTGAAGCTTTCTTT.